Following are 10 T cell receptor beta chains from one sample sequenced in a study of T-cell reconstitution after alpha-beta-depleted transplantation in children. Library preparation (for TCRbeta) was performed with unique molecular identifiers. TCRdb processed the PCR reads anew with MiXCR; each CDR3 protein has one entry. The sample comprises around 100,000 distinct CDR3 sequences, about a tenth of which are singletons, and less than 40% rests with the top ten. This material consisted of PBMCs, taken before TCRalphabeta/CD19-depleted stem cell transplant. The receptors stem from a boy under 10 years old with acute lymphoblastic leukemia, due to receive a stem cell transplant.

This clonotype appeared a few times. The gene calls are TRBV20-1 and TRBJ2-5; 9 bases match TRBD1. The junction had 4 bases not matched to a gene; V was cut back by 0 bases and J by 5 bases. The V gene's germline CDR1 is DFQATT and CDR2 SNEGSKA (reference sequence). The CDR3 covers 14 residues. The CDR3 sequence is CSAREGQGIETQYF. As DNA, the CDR3 is TGCAGTGCTAGAGAAGGACAGGGGATTGAGACCCAGTACTTC.

This sequence joins TRBV14 and TRBJ2-7; no definite D call. Between the trimmed V and J ends, which lost 2 bases and 3 bases, there was a span of 5 bases. CDR3 length: 12 amino acids. Germline-derived CDR1 and CDR2 are SGHDN and FVKESK. Here the CDR3 reads CASSQWSYEQYF. The CDR3 region has the DNA TGTGCCAGCAGCCAATGGAGCTACGAGCAGTACTTC.

This clonotype was detected a few times. This chain uses TRBV7-9 with TRBJ1-1, with D perhaps matching TRBD1 (6 bases). Deletions cut 5 bases from V and 1 base from J, with 14 bases between. This CDR3 is 15 amino acids long. Germline V gene lookup returns CDR1 SEHNR and CDR2 FQNEAQ (reference sequence). The CDR3 sequence is CASSAQEGGNTEAFF. In DNA, the CDR3 is TGTGCCAGCAGCGCACAGGAGGGGGGGAACACTGAAGCTTTCTTT. The full variable domain, with the rest looked up from reference TRBV7-9 and TRBJ1-1, is DTGVSQNPRHKITKRGQNVTFRCDPISEHNRLYWYRQTLGQGPEFLTYFQNEAQLEKSRLLSDRFSAERPKGSFSTLEIQRTEQGDSAMYLCASSAQEGGNTEAFFGQGTRLTVV.

This clonotype was seen repeatedly, ten times or more. The rearrangement uses TRBV12-3 or TRBV12-4 and TRBJ2-1, with TRBD2 matching 15 bases. The trim removed 6 bases at V and 12 bases at J, leaving 9 bases unmatched. This CDR3 has 15 residues. The CDR3 sequence is CASRGTSGRLSGQFF. CDR3 in DNA: TGTGCCAGCAGGGGGACTAGCGGGAGGTTAAGCGGGCAGTTCTTC.

This clonotype occurred many times. The chain combines TRBV20-1 with TRBJ2-2; TRBD2 matches 7 bases. The CDR3 is 15 amino acids. After removal of 6 bases from V and 4 bases from J, the junction contained 11 bases not matched to a gene. CDR1 is DFQATT, CDR2 SNEGSKA, per germline (reference sequence). This CDR3 is CSARTSGSGTGELFF. CDR3 DNA: TGCAGTGCGAGGACTAGTGGGTCAGGCACCGGGGAGCTGTTTTTT.

This clonotype was counted a few times. This chain uses TRBV5-1 with TRBJ2-1; the match to TRBD2 covers 14 bases. After removal of 2 bases from V and 4 bases from J, the junction contained 5 bases not matched to a gene. Germline V gene data show CDR1 as SGHRS and CDR2 as YFSETQ. This CDR3 region has 17 residues. CDR3 region: CASSFMGLAGVYNEQFF. DNA of the CDR3: TGCGCCAGCAGCTTTATGGGACTAGCGGGGGTATACAATGAGCAGTTCTTC.

This clonotype was seen a handful of times. The chain couples TRBV20-1 to TRBJ2-1; D uncertain. This CDR3 is 12 amino acids long. With 1 base removed from V and 8 bases from J, the gap between germline ends came to 9 bases. The germline V gene encodes CDR1 DFQATT and CDR2 SNEGSKA (reference sequence). CDR3 residues: CSARVLDHEQFF. In nucleotides, the CDR3 is TGCAGTGCTAGAGTATTAGATCATGAGCAGTTCTTC.

This clonotype was seen only once. This chain joins TRBV29-1 and TRBJ2-5, with D perhaps TRBD1 (6 bases). The germline V gene encodes CDR1 SQVTM and CDR2 ANQGSEA. V was pared by 4 bases and J by 3 bases, with 9 bases between. The CDR3 spans 12 residues. In DNA, the CDR3 is TGCAGCGTTGCCAGGGGCGAAGAGACCCAGTACTTC. Residues: CSVARGEETQYF.

This clonotype was seen a handful of times. The gene calls are TRBV28 and TRBJ2-6; 11 nucleotides align to TRBD2. Germline assignment: CDR1 MDHEN and CDR2 SYDVKM. J was trimmed by 2 bases and V by 5 bases; bases with no gene match: 5. This CDR3 region has 17 residues. CDR3 amino acids: CASSRLAGGPGANVLTF. CDR3 in DNA: TGTGCCAGCAGTCGTCTAGCGGGAGGACCTGGGGCCAACGTCCTGACTTTC.

This clonotype was seen a handful of times. The chain links TRBV5-1 to TRBJ2-6, with TRBD1 identical over 7 bases. Per the germline V gene, CDR1 is SGHRS and CDR2 is YFSETQ. The CDR3 runs 18 residues. The V and J ends lost 2 bases and 0 bases, in that order; junction bases with no gene match: 8. CDR3 nucleotide sequence: TGCGCCAGCAGCTTTTGGTTGACAGGGATCTCTGGGGCCAACGTCCTGACTTTC. Its protein product is CASSFWLTGISGANVLTF. Supplemented by reference TRBV5-1 and TRBJ2-6, the full variable domain reads KAGVTQTPRYLIKTRGQQVTLSCSPISGHRSVSWYQQTPGQGLQFLFEYFSETQRNKGNFPGRFSGRQFSNSRSEMNVSTLELGDSALYLCASSFWLTGISGANVLTFGAGSRLTVL.